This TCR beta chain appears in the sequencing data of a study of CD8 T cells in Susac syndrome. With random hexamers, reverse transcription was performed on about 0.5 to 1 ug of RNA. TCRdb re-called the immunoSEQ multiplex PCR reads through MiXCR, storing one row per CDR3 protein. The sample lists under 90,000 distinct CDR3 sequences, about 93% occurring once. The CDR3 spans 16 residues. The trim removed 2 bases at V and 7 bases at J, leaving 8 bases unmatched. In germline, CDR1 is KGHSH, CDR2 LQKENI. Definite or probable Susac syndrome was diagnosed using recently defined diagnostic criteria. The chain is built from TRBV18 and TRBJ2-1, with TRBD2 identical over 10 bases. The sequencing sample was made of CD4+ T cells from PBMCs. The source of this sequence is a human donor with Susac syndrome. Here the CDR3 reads CASSPEASGSSNEQFF. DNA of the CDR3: TGTGCCAGCTCACCAGAGGCTAGCGGGAGTTCTAATGAGCAGTTCTTC.